A single sample is the source of the 13 T cell receptor beta chains below, sequenced in a study of shared clonotypes between healthy human individuals. Cells designated naive CD8 were CD45RO-negative and were positively selected for CCR7, with terminally differentiated effector memory CD45RA+ cells excluded. Repertoires were generated with immunoSEQ multiplex PCR, while TCRdb's copy carries only in-frame clones and drops some. The data contain around 1,900,000 clones, roughly 93% of them singletons. The specimen was naive CD8+ T cells from PBMCs. These TCRs come from a young man in good health. Some clones in this sample may be carry-over from other donors' samples.

J is TRBJ2-7 and V is TRBV11-2; D is uncertain. This CDR3 has 16 residues. CDR1 SGHAT and CDR2 FQNNGV come from the germline V gene. Trimming removed 5 bases at V and 7 bases at J, with 24 bases between. The CDR3 loop reads CASSPQAEPAGWEQYF. For the CDR3, the DNA is TGTGCCAGCAGCCCCCAAGCCGAACCGGCTGGATGGGAGCAGTACTTC.

A remark on this clone: The same CDR3 arises from other DNA sequences in this sample as well. The chain joins TRBV7-9 to TRBJ2-7; D is perhaps TRBD2 (6 bases). The CDR3 covers 14 residues. Trimming pared 1 base from V and 0 bases from J, leaving 7 bases between. Germline CDR1 and CDR2: SEHNR and FQNEAQ (reference sequence). The CDR3 DNA reads as TGTGCCAGCAGCTTAGGCGGGACCTCCTACGAGCAGTACTTC. Amino acids: CASSLGGTSYEQYF.

J is TRBJ2-5 and V is TRBV27; possibly TRBD2 for D (6 bases). Looked up from germline, CDR1 is MNHEY and CDR2 is SMNVEV (reference sequence). The germline V and J ends were trimmed by 6 bases and 7 bases, with 12 bases remaining between them. The CDR3 totals 12 residues. The CDR3 loop reads CASSPGGGTQYF. DNA of the CDR3: TGTGCCAGCAGCCCCGGGGGAGGGACCCAGTACTTC.

V gene TRBV2 combines with J gene TRBJ2-2; 9 bases fit TRBD1. Trimming cost V 7 bases and J 7 bases; bases outside gene matches: 10. Germline V gives CDR1 SNHLY, CDR2 FYNNEI. The CDR3 runs 15 residues. The CDR3 DNA follows: TGTGCCAGCAAGTATGGGACAGGGTTAAACGGGGAGCTGTTTTTT. Translation: CASKYGTGLNGELFF.

This clone was detected only once. A read error may produce the germline difference seen at one junction end. The rearrangement links TRBV6-1 to TRBJ2-2; D is tentatively TRBD1 or TRBD2 (6 bases each). The CDR3 spans 14 residues. CDR1 is MNHNS and CDR2 is SASEGT in the germline V gene. The CDR3 is CASGPGAVTGELFF. The CDR3 nucleotides read TGCGCCAGCGGGCCGGGGGCGGTCACCGGGGAGCTGTTTTTT.

The V call is TRBV27, the J call TRBJ1-6; D is uncertain. CDR3 length: 15 residues. V lost 6 bases and J lost 2, with 11 bases in between. In germline, CDR1 is MNHEY, CDR2 SMNVEV (reference sequence). In DNA, the CDR3 is TGTGCCAGCAGCGGAGGGAGGACCTATAATTCACCCCTCCACTTT. It translates to CASSGGRTYNSPLHF.

The J gene is TRBJ2-2, the V gene TRBV7-6, with D maybe TRBD2 (6 bases). V was trimmed by 3 bases and J by 1 base, leaving 12 bases between them. The CDR3 sequence is 16 residues long. Per germline, CDR1 SGHVS and CDR2 FNYEAQ. CDR3 coding DNA: TGTGCCAGCAGCTTGCCAAGCGGGCGGAACACCGGGGAGCTGTTTTTT. It specifies CASSLPSGRNTGELFF.

The chain is built from TRBV5-8 and TRBJ1-2; 7 nucleotides match TRBD1. In germline, CDR1 is SGHTS, CDR2 YDEGEE. Germline trimming cut 5 bases from V and 4 bases from J; bases unmatched to any gene: 17. The CDR3 consists of 17 residues. CDR3 protein: CASSLWGGQRRVYGYTF. The CDR3 bases are TGTGCCAGCAGTTTGTGGGGGGGACAGCGACGGGTCTATGGCTACACCTTC.

The chain recombines TRBV21-1 with TRBJ2-7; the tabulated D call, TRBD2, remains unverified against the DNA. TRBV21-1 is noted as a pseudogene. The CDR3 loop spans 14 amino acids. CDR3 sequence reads: CASSKGGYSYEQYF. The CDR3, as DNA: TGTGCCAGCAGCAAAGGCGGTTACTCCTACGAGCAGTACTTC.

This clone was seen once. The chain links TRBV4-1 to TRBJ2-3, with D maybe TRBD2 (5 bases). Trimming took 2 bases from V and 5 from J, leaving 14 bases between them. This CDR3 is 15 amino acids long. The germline V gene encodes CDR1 MGHRA and CDR2 YSYEKL. CDR3 bases: TGCGCCAGCAGCCAAATGGGGAGTGGTGGAGATACGCAGTATTTT. Translation gives CASSQMGSGGDTQYF.

The chain couples TRBV9 to TRBJ2-1; 7 positions match TRBD2. The CDR3 covers 15 residues. V shed 5 bases, J shed 6 bases, and the junction held 11 bases outside the gene matches. CDR1 and CDR2 from the germline V gene are SGDLS and YYNGEE. The CDR3 loop reads CASSNFGGSGNEQFF. CDR3 bases: TGTGCCAGCAGTAATTTTGGCGGGAGCGGCAATGAGCAGTTCTTC.

The chain is built from TRBV10-3 and TRBJ2-7; TRBD1 is a possible D gene (6 bases). With 11 bases removed from V and 4 bases from J, the gap between germline ends came to 24 bases. The V gene's germline CDR1 is ENHRY and CDR2 SYGVKD. The CDR3 loop spans 15 amino acids. This CDR3 reads CAVSVGDTGNYEQYF. The CDR3 DNA reads TGTGCCGTATCAGTAGGGGACACGGGCAATTACGAGCAGTACTTC.

This sequence joins TRBV6-6 and TRBJ2-5; 11 nucleotides agree with TRBD2. Per the germline V gene, CDR1 is MNHNY and CDR2 is SVGAGI (reference sequence). The CDR3 loop spans 14 amino acids. The V and J ends lost 7 bases and 5 bases, in that order; junction bases with no gene match: 6. This CDR3 reads CASMLAGGRETQYF. CDR3 nucleotide sequence: TGTGCCAGCATGTTAGCGGGAGGGAGGGAGACCCAGTACTTC.